This section outlines one TCR beta chain sequence together with its context. The CDR3 covers 14 residues. After removal of 8 bases from V and 5 bases from J, the junction contained 7 bases not matched to a gene. The germline CDR1 and CDR2 sequences are SNHLY and FYNNEI. Clones were read by immunoSEQ multiplex PCR, and TCRdb kept only the in-frame ones, dropping some. The data hold 310,000 or so clones, with 89% observed a single time. The source of the sample is a study of blood T cell repertoires in COVID-19. Whole-study context: COVID-19 samples, acute and convalescent, were from the United States, Italy and Spain. T cells, B-cell-depleted T cells, or PBMCs provided the cDNA or gDNA that served as material.

Sequencing used PBMCs or T cells enriched from blood (not recorded which). The receptor comes from a woman aged 35 to 49 who had recovered from COVID-19. The chain employs TRBV2 and TRBJ2-5; TRBD1 matches 11 bases. The CDR3 loop is CASYGTGGVETQYF. DNA for the CDR3: TGTGCCAGCTACGGGACAGGGGGAGTGGAGACCCAGTACTTC.